This T cell receptor beta chain was profiled in a study of OX40 agonist ivuxolimab in advanced cancers. Details on this clone: Its specificity is not known.

Study-level results: At doses 0.1 to 3.0 mg/kg, CD4+ and CD8+ clones expanded. The mean number of expanded clones was higher in CD8+ T cells than in CD4+.

Blood sampling took place at baseline, cycle 4 day 1, and cycle 7 day 1. Measured with immunoSEQ multiplex PCR; TCRdb has only the in-frame clones, and not every one. Of tens of thousands of clones in the sample, approximately 86% were seen once. The germline V and J ends were trimmed by 3 bases and 2 bases, with 16 bases remaining between them. There are 16 residues in the CDR3. Germline V gene sequence: CDR1 SEHNR, CDR2 FQNEAQ (reference sequence). The chain links TRBV7-9 to TRBJ1-1; maybe TRBD1 (5 bases). This receptor was obtained from an adult with an advanced solid tumor such as melanoma, head and neck, liver or kidney cancer. This specimen consisted of CD4+ or CD8+ T cells sorted from blood, obtained in a trial of the OX40 agonist ivuxolimab. CDR3: CASSFPRQPQNTEAFF. The CDR3 nucleotides read TGTGCCAGCAGCTTTCCAAGACAGCCTCAAAACACTGAAGCTTTCTTT.